The 12 T cell receptor beta chains presented below share a single source sample, sequenced in a study of spatial heterogeneity in lung cancer. Stated time point: sample taken at primary tumor resection. Via MiXCR, TCRdb re-called the 5' RACE reads, giving one row per CDR3 protein. The sample lists 40,000 to 50,000 distinct CDR3 sequences; approximately 15% were seen once. Sequences were derived from PBMCs, sampled at surgery. The origin of the receptors is a male donor with early-stage non-small cell lung cancer.

V gene TRBV7-9 combines with J gene TRBJ1-2, with unresolved D. The CDR3 has 16 residues. Germline V CDR1 and CDR2: SEHNR, FQNEAQ (reference sequence). Trimming cost V 0 bases and J 6 bases, with 17 bases left between them. CDR3 coding DNA: TGTGCCAGCAGCTTAGCCGTAGCATTGGGGAGAGATGGCTACACCTTC. This gives the protein CASSLAVALGRDGYTF.

This clonotype has more than one count but fewer than ten. V is TRBV9 and J is TRBJ2-7; 10 bases are shared with TRBD1. J gave up 2 bases and V 3 bases, and 5 bases lay outside the gene matches. The CDR3 loop spans 15 amino acids. Germline V gene sequence: CDR1 SGDLS, CDR2 YYNGEE. The CDR3 here is CASSARQGAAYEQYF. As DNA, the CDR3 is TGTGCCAGCAGCGCCCGACAGGGGGCCGCCTACGAGCAGTACTTC.

This clonotype was seen a handful of times. The chain is built from TRBV6-2 or TRBV6-3 and TRBJ1-2; 10 bases fit TRBD1. V lost 6 bases and J lost 3; bases outside the gene matches: 1. Germline V lookup: CDR1 MNHEY, CDR2 SVGEGT. The CDR3 covers 13 residues. The CDR3 nucleotides read TGTGCCAGCAGGACAGGGGGCGACTATGGCTACACCTTC. Its protein product is CASRTGGDYGYTF.

This clonotype was found a few times. This chain connects TRBV28 to TRBJ1-5; D ambiguous. The CDR3 contains 15 residues. The ends were cut back, 0 bases at V and 2 bases at J, with 8 bases in the middle. Germline assignment: CDR1 MDHEN and CDR2 SYDVKM. The CDR3 protein is CASSLWGFGNQPQHF. The CDR3 DNA reads TGTGCCAGCAGTTTATGGGGATTTGGCAATCAGCCCCAGCATTTT.

The V call is TRBV5-6, the J call TRBJ1-6, with D uncertain. CDR3 size: 19 residues. CDR1 is SGHDT, CDR2 YYEEEE, per germline. The V end lost 5 bases, the J end lost 0 bases, and 21 bases lay between the germline ends. The CDR3: CASSNHPPAVDSYNSPLHF. The DNA of the CDR3 is TGTGCCAGCAGTAACCACCCCCCCGCGGTCGACTCCTATAATTCACCCCTCCACTTT. The whole variable domain, remainder taken from reference TRBV5-6 and TRBJ1-6, is DAGVTQSPTHLIKTRGQQVTLRCSPKSGHDTVSWYQQALGQGPQFIFQYYEEEERQRGNFPDRFSGHQFPNYSSELNVNALLLGDSALYLCASSNHPPAVDSYNSPLHFGNGTRLTVT.

The sample holds many counts of this clonotype. This chain links TRBV5-1 with TRBJ2-3, with D possibly called TRBD1 or TRBD2 (5 bases each). The V and J ends lost 1 base and 3 bases respectively, with 9 bases between them. Germline-derived CDR1 and CDR2 are SGHRS and YFSETQ. The CDR3 is 14 amino acids. In nucleotides, the CDR3 is TGCGCCAGCAGCTTGTTAGAGGGGACAGATACGCAGTATTTT. This encodes CASSLLEGTDTQYF.

The chain links TRBV3-1 to TRBJ2-2, with D hard to call. The germline gives CDR1 LGHDT, CDR2 YNNKEL (reference sequence). With 0 bases removed from V and 5 bases from J, the gap between germline ends came to 10 bases. The CDR3 is 15 amino acids. The CDR3 DNA sequence: TGTGCCAGCAGCCAAGAGAGCAAAATTACCGGGGAGCTGTTTTTT. This translates into CASSQESKITGELFF.

The chain is built from TRBV2 and TRBJ1-6; D perhaps matches TRBD1 (5 bases). The CDR3 totals 17 residues. Germline V gene lookup returns CDR1 SNHLY and CDR2 FYNNEI. The V end lost 2 bases, the J end lost 0 bases, and 11 bases lay between the germline ends. CDR3 sequence (DNA): TGTGCCAGCAGTGAATACGGGACGAGCTCCTATAATTCACCCCTCCACTTT. Translation gives CASSEYGTSSYNSPLHF.

This rearrangement joins TRBV4-3 to TRBJ2-5; 12 bases are a match to TRBD2. The length of the CDR3 is 17 residues. From germline, CDR1 is LGHNA and CDR2 YSLEER. Unmatched junction bases numbered 4, after V lost 1 base and J lost 1 base. In nucleotides, the CDR3 is TGCGCCAGCAGCCAAGGGGTACTAGCGGGGGGCCAAGAGACCCAGTACTTC. This codes for CASSQGVLAGGQETQYF.

The table lists this clonotype with many counts. The chain couples TRBV10-3 to TRBJ2-7; 12 bases agree with TRBD1. Germline trimming cut 6 bases from V and 5 bases from J; bases unmatched to any gene: 2. This CDR3 spans 13 amino acids. Germline V lookup: CDR1 ENHRY, CDR2 SYGVKD. The CDR3, as DNA: TGTGCCATCAGGGGGACAGGGGGCCACGAGCAGTACTTC. This sequence encodes CAIRGTGGHEQYF.

This clonotype was detected ten times or more. The chain links TRBV5-1 to TRBJ2-7; 10 bases are a match to TRBD2. Germline V gene sequence: CDR1 SGHRS, CDR2 YFSETQ. The junction had 4 bases not matched to a gene; V was cut back by 0 bases and J by 4 bases. CDR3 length: 15 residues. CDR3 in amino acids: CASSLETSGSYEQYF. The DNA for the CDR3 is TGCGCCAGCAGCTTGGAGACTAGCGGGTCTTACGAGCAGTACTTC.

This clonotype turned up a few times. The chain carries TRBV25-1 and TRBJ2-3; D gene uncertain. V gave up 3 bases and J gave up 5 bases, with 12 bases separating them. Germline loops: CDR1 MGHDK, CDR2 SYGVNS. The CDR3 loop spans 14 amino acids. The CDR3, as DNA: TGTGCCAGCAGTGACGTGGGGTCCGAAGATACGCAGTATTTT. It codes for CASSDVGSEDTQYF.